These 25 T cell receptor beta chains were sequenced from one sample in a study of regulatory T cells in long-lasting Graves disease. Construction of the TCR beta libraries employed iRepertoire HTBI primers in conjunction with Arm-PCR of CDR3 regions. From the multiplex PCR reads, TCRdb called clonotypes with MiXCR, one entry per CDR3 protein. The sample lists 540,000 or so distinct CDR3 sequences; about 14% were seen once. The time point was: newly diagnosed GD, antithyroid drugs for less than 3 months. The TCR library used RNA extracted from PBMCs. These data were likewise used in another study, on T cells in Graves' hyperthyroidism and ophthalmopathy.

The source material was peripheral blood mononuclear cells (PBMCs), sampled at new diagnosis, from a patient treated with antithyroid drugs. Receptors were obtained from a man under 40 with Graves disease.

Ten or more counts support this clonotype. This chain connects TRBV29-1 to TRBJ2-1, with 8 bases matching TRBD2. Germline V gene sequence: CDR1 SQVTM, CDR2 ANQGSEA. The CDR3 consists of 16 residues. The ends lost 5 bases at V and 3 bases at J; junction bases unmatched: 12. In DNA form, the CDR3 reads TGCAGCGTTTGGGGGGTGGGGGGACTAGGCTACAATGAGCAGTTCTTC. Protein sequence: CSVWGVGGLGYNEQFF.

This clonotype was picked up many times. One junction end disagrees with the germline gene, perhaps due to a read error. J is TRBJ2-3 and V is TRBV18; maybe TRBD1 (5 bases). Germline V gene sequence: CDR1 KGHSH, CDR2 LQKENI. The CDR3 runs 13 residues. The CDR3 spells CASSDRSTDTQYF. CDR3 sequence (DNA): TGCGCCAGCAGTGACAGATCCACAGATACGCAGTATTTT.

This clonotype showed up just a few times. The rearrangement joins TRBV10-1 to TRBJ1-1, with 12 bases aligning to TRBD1. Trimming cost V 5 bases and J 5 bases; bases outside gene matches: 6. Germline CDR1 and CDR2: WNHNN and SYGVQD (reference sequence). The CDR3 sequence is 15 residues long. The chain's CDR3 is CASSWDRGPETEAFF. The CDR3 nucleotides read TGCGCCAGCAGTTGGGACAGGGGGCCGGAGACTGAAGCTTTCTTT.

The sample holds many counts of this clonotype. The J gene is TRBJ1-3, the V gene TRBV12-5; no definite D call. Germline V gene data show CDR1 as LGHNT and CDR2 as FRNRAP. CDR3 length equals 13 residues. V lost 2 bases, J lost 2 bases, and 4 bases lay in between. CDR3 region: CASGLTAGNTIYF. The CDR3 region has the DNA TGTGCTAGTGGTTTGACTGCTGGAAACACCATATATTTT.

This clonotype has ten or more counts. The chain couples TRBV24-1 to TRBJ1-5; D gene ambiguous. V was cut by 1 base and J by 7 bases, with 4 bases left in between. The V gene's germline CDR1 is KGHDR and CDR2 SFDVKD. The CDR3 is 12 amino acids. CDR3 amino acids: CATSDFWQPQHF. The CDR3 DNA reads TGTGCCACCAGTGATTTTTGGCAGCCCCAGCATTTT.

This clonotype was detected ten times or more. The chain combines TRBV2 with TRBJ2-7; D is possibly TRBD1 (6 bases). Per the germline V gene, CDR1 is SNHLY and CDR2 is FYNNEI. The ends were cut back, 5 bases at V and 11 bases at J, with 19 bases in the middle. The CDR3 sequence is 13 residues long. This chain's CDR3 is CASSLALGEGEYF. The CDR3 DNA sequence: TGTGCCAGCAGTCTAGCCCTCGGAGAGGGGGAGTACTTC.

With respect to this clonotype: A clone one base away is much larger, so this may be a read error. The rearrangement uses TRBV3-1 and TRBJ2-1, with 7 bases matching TRBD1. Matching the DNA end better, TRBJ2-5 makes the J call doubtful. Looked up from germline, CDR1 is LGHDT and CDR2 is YNNKEL (reference sequence). The length of the CDR3 is 15 residues. The chain's CDR3 is CASSQGQGHQETQYF. The CDR3 nucleotides are TGTGCCAGCAGCCAAGGACAGGGCCACCAAGAGACCCAGTACTTC.

This clonotype was counted at least ten times. The CDR3 region has the DNA TGCGCCAGCATGCAGCAGGCGGGGCACTACGAGCAGTACTTC. This encodes CASMQQAGHYEQYF. J is TRBJ2-7 and V is TRBV5-1; D possibly corresponds to TRBD2 (6 bases). The CDR3 loop spans 14 amino acids. Trimming stripped 6 bases from V and 3 bases from J, with 16 bases between. Germline values: CDR1 SGHRS, CDR2 YFSETQ.

This clonotype appeared many times. The chain joins TRBV15 to TRBJ2-7; a weak D match, TRBD2 (5 bases). The CDR3 is made up of 13 amino acids. V was pared by 3 bases and J by 4 bases, with 10 bases between. Germline CDR1 LNHNV, CDR2 YYDKDF (reference sequence). In DNA form, the CDR3 reads TGTGCCACCAGCAGGTTAGAGGGATACGAGCAGTACTTC. This sequence encodes CATSRLEGYEQYF.

The V gene is TRBV19, the J gene TRBJ2-5; 10 nucleotides align to TRBD2. Germline assignment: CDR1 LNHDA and CDR2 SQIVND (reference sequence). The CDR3 totals 17 residues. Trimming cost V 3 bases and J 1 base; bases outside gene matches: 8. CDR3 DNA sequence: TGTGCCAGTAGTATTTTCCAGCGGGAGGGCCTCCAAGAGACCCAGTACTTC. Translated: CASSIFQREGLQETQYF.

Many counts were recorded for this clonotype. J is TRBJ2-1 and V is TRBV20-1; TRBD2 agrees at 12 bases. Germline V gene data show CDR1 as DFQATT and CDR2 as SNEGSKA (reference sequence). The V and J ends lost 5 bases and 4 bases, in that order; junction bases with no gene match: 9. This CDR3 contains 16 residues. The CDR3, as DNA: TGCAGTGCTCAACCGACTAGCGGGAGAGGTTACAATGAGCAGTTCTTC. This encodes CSAQPTSGRGYNEQFF.

The CDR3 loop is CASGGRDRGNNEQFF. The CDR3 DNA reads as TGTGCTAGTGGTGGGCGGGACAGGGGGAACAATGAGCAGTTCTTC. V gene TRBV12-5 combines with J gene TRBJ2-1, with 11 bases fitting TRBD1. Per germline, CDR1 LGHNT and CDR2 FRNRAP. The CDR3 is 15 amino acids. The junction had 5 bases not matched to a gene; V was cut back by 5 bases and J by 5 bases.

This clonotype appeared a few times. For the CDR3, the DNA is TGCGCCAGCAGCGGGGTTAACAGGGGACTAGCGCCTAGCTCCTACAATGAGCAGTTCTTC. Translated, it gives CASSGVNRGLAPSSYNEQFF. The chain has TRBV5-1 and TRBJ2-1, with 10 bases that match TRBD2. The CDR3 is made up of 20 amino acids. V shed 4 bases and J 0 bases; nucleotides not matched to a gene: 16. Germline loops: CDR1 SGHRS, CDR2 YFSETQ.

The J gene is TRBJ2-7, the V gene TRBV27; the match to TRBD2 covers 9 bases. Unmatched junction bases numbered 9, after V lost 6 bases and J lost 6 bases. The germline gives CDR1 MNHEY, CDR2 SMNVEV (reference sequence). This CDR3 is built from 14 residues. The CDR3 DNA follows: TGTGCCAGCAGGGCTAGCGGGATATTTGGCGAGCAGTACTTC. It yields the protein CASRASGIFGEQYF.

This chain links TRBV20-1 with TRBJ1-2; 9 bases map to TRBD1. CDR3 length: 13 amino acids. CDR1 DFQATT and CDR2 SNEGSKA come from the germline V gene (reference sequence). Trimming cost V 7 bases and J 1 base; bases outside gene matches: 4. CDR3 amino acids: CSGWTGDNYGYTF. The CDR3 bases are TGCAGTGGGTGGACAGGGGATAACTATGGCTACACCTTC.

This clonotype appeared many times. V is TRBV12-3 or TRBV12-4 and J is TRBJ1-5; TRBD1 matches 9 bases. After removal of 6 bases from V and 3 bases from J, the junction contained 6 bases not matched to a gene. The CDR3 runs 15 residues. The CDR3 DNA is TGTGCCAGCAGCCCCACAGGGGGCCTCAATCAGCCCCAGCATTTT. Encoded protein: CASSPTGGLNQPQHF.

This clonotype has ten or more counts. J is TRBJ2-3 and V is TRBV10-3, with 10 positions matching TRBD2. CDR3 length equals 15 residues. CDR1 and CDR2 from the germline V gene are ENHRY and SYGVKD. V gave up 10 bases and J gave up 4 bases; unmatched junction bases: 11. CDR3 sequence (DNA): TGTGCCACCTCCCCCAGCGGGAGGGCGGCAGATACGCAGTATTTT. As protein: CATSPSGRAADTQYF.

This clonotype showed up many times. This rearrangement joins TRBV3-1 to TRBJ1-1, with a tentative D call TRBD1 (6 bases). V lost 4 bases and J 6 bases, leaving 9 bases between the germline ends. Germline CDR1 and CDR2: LGHDT and YNNKEL (reference sequence). The CDR3 extends over 12 amino acids. CDR3 protein: CASSPGEAEAFF. The CDR3 DNA sequence: TGTGCCAGCAGCCCAGGGGAGGCTGAAGCTTTCTTT.

This clonotype was detected ten times or more. DNA of the CDR3: TGTGCCAGCAGTTTCTCTAGCGGGGAGATTTACAATGAGCAGTTCTTC. It encodes CASSFSSGEIYNEQFF. The chain uses TRBV27 and TRBJ2-1; 9 bases agree with TRBD2. The V segment lost 3 bases and the J segment 4 bases; nucleotides outside the gene matches: 7. The CDR3 is 16 amino acids. Germline-derived CDR1 and CDR2 are MNHEY and SMNVEV (reference sequence).

Details on this clonotype: An end of the junction differs from the germline gene, which may be a read error. The chain couples TRBV11-2 to TRBJ2-7, with D possibly matching TRBD2 (6 bases). The germline V gene encodes CDR1 SGHAT and CDR2 FQNNGV. The CDR3 runs 13 residues. This CDR3 is CVSSSRTSNEQYF. The CDR3, as DNA: TGTGTCAGCAGCTCGAGAACTAGCAACGAGCAGTATTTC. The whole variable domain, filled in from reference TRBV11-2 and TRBJ2-7, reads EAGVAQSPRYKIIEKRQSVAFWCNPISGHATLYWYQQILGQGPKLLIQFQNNGVVDDSQLPKDRFSAERLKGVDSTLKIQPAKLEDSAVYLCVSSSRTSNEQYFGPGTRLTVT.

About this clonotype: The junction departs from the called germline gene at one end, perhaps through a read error. The chain combines TRBV14 with TRBJ2-2, with a weak D call TRBD2 (5 bases). The CDR3 covers 14 residues. The germline gives CDR1 SGHDN, CDR2 FVKESK. CDR3 sequence (DNA): TGTGCCAGCAGCCAAGCCCGATACACCGGGGAGCTGTCTTTT. This encodes CASSQARYTGELSF. Full variable domain (missing parts from reference TRBV14 and TRBJ2-2): EAGVTQFPSHSVIEKGQTVTLRCDPISGHDNLYWYRRVMGKEIKFLLHFVKESKQDESGMPNNRFLAERTGGTYSTLKVQPAELEDSGVYFCASSQARYTGELSFGEGSRLTVL.

Notes on this clonotype: This sequence is one base from a far larger clone and is likely a read error. The chain uses TRBV2 and TRBJ2-5; D is unclear. The CDR3 consists of 12 residues. The germline gives CDR1 SNHLY, CDR2 FYNNEI. V was pared by 1 base and J by 9 bases, with 9 bases between. CDR3 region: CASSEGTEAQYF. The CDR3 nucleotides are TGTGCCAGCAGTGAAGGGACCGAGGCCCAGTACTTC.

This clonotype has at least ten counts. The chain employs TRBV10-3 and TRBJ1-5; D is unresolved. The length of the CDR3 is 14 residues. Germline assignment: CDR1 ENHRY and CDR2 SYGVKD. V lost 0 bases and J lost 5, with 8 bases in between. For the CDR3, the DNA is TGTGCCATCAGTGAGTCAAAAGCGGATCAGCCCCAGCATTTT. It is translated as CAISESKADQPQHF.

The chain is built from TRBV30 and TRBJ2-6; 7 nucleotides match TRBD2. J was trimmed by 2 bases and V by 6 bases; bases with no gene match: 4. Germline V CDR1 and CDR2: GTSNPN, SVGIG (reference sequence). CDR3 length: 14 amino acids. This CDR3 reads CACEGGAGANVLTF. CDR3 nucleotides: TGTGCCTGCGAGGGAGGGGCTGGGGCCAACGTCCTGACTTTC.

This clonotype was seen at least ten times. This chain joins TRBV5-1 and TRBJ2-1, with D possibly TRBD2 on 7 matching bases. Germline values: CDR1 SGHRS, CDR2 YFSETQ. This CDR3 comprises 14 residues. The ends were cut back, 5 bases at V and 3 bases at J, with 12 bases in the middle. DNA for the CDR3: TGCGCCAGCAGTGGGGGGGGCGGCTACAATGAGCAGTTCTTC. It translates to CASSGGGGYNEQFF.